The clone carrying this T cell receptor (beta chain) has only one observation. The CDR3 does not end in the conserved phenylalanine or tryptophan, so this is likely a read error. This specimen belongs to a study of tumor and adjacent non-tumor tissue in lung cancer. Trimming left V 6 bases short and J 10 bases short, with 25 bases between. The CDR3 runs to 15 residues. Germline V gives CDR1 MNHEY, CDR2 SVGEGT. The library came from three nested PCR rounds adapted from ARM-PCR protocols. TCRdb analysed the multiplex PCR reads with MiXCR anew, one entry per CDR3 protein. The sample lists under 150,000 distinct CDR3 sequences; around 60% were seen once. The template was RNA from unsorted bulk tissue.

The specimen sequenced was lung tumor tissue. V gene TRBV6-2 or TRBV6-3 combines with J gene TRBJ2-7, with D possibly TRBD1 on 5 matching bases. The source of this sequence is a man aged 55 to 70 with small cell lung cancer. In nucleotides, the CDR3 is TGTGCCAGCAGACCGGACACCCTTCTGAGTACGTATCAGTACTTA. This encodes CASRPDTLLSTYQYL.